What follows describes a single T cell receptor beta chain. The target antigen is unknown. Generated by immunoSEQ multiplex PCR, the TCRdb table keeps only in-frame clones and is missing some. The table includes 50,000 to 65,000 clones, less than 90% detected once. This entry comes from a study of OX40 agonist ivuxolimab in advanced cancers. On the study more broadly: Three patients had partial responses: one hepatocellular carcinoma, two cutaneous melanoma.

Trimming stripped 0 bases from V and 5 bases from J, with 14 bases between. Germline loops: CDR1 SGHVS, CDR2 FQNEAQ. The length of the CDR3 is 15 residues. General study results and limits: Relative to CD4+ cells, CD8+ T cells on average had more expanded clones. Blood T cells, both CD4+ and CD8+, expanded clonally by week 6 at 0.1 to 3.0 mg/kg.

Blood sampling was done at baseline, cycle 4 day 1, and cycle 7 day 1. The TCR comes from an adult with an advanced solid tumor such as melanoma, head and neck, liver or kidney cancer. V usage is TRBV7-8 and J usage is TRBJ2-7, with TRBD2 as a possible D gene (5 bases). The material sequenced was CD4+ or CD8+ T cells sorted from blood, taken in a trial of the OX40 agonist ivuxolimab. The CDR3 protein is CASSLAGTGKNEQYF. CDR3 bases: TGTGCCAGCAGCTTAGCGGGTACGGGAAAAAACGAGCAGTACTTC.